The 26 T cell receptor beta chains reported below all come from one sample, sequenced in a study of a mutant IDH1 vaccine in newly diagnosed glioma. The time point was: week 11, during vaccination. Every single dose of the vaccine, 300 ug of mutant IDH1 20-mer peptide, came with topical imiquimod. Their target antigens are unknown. Profiled with immunoSEQ multiplex PCR; TCRdb holds only in-frame clones, not every one. Seen here are fewer than 70,000 clones, about 91% observed once, and the top ten hold approximately 1.9%. The material was PBMCs, obtained from a glioma patient whose treatment included an IDH1 peptide vaccine. These receptors all stem from a middle-aged man with glioma.

The chain recombines TRBV19 with TRBJ1-4; a possible D gene is TRBD1 (5 bases). The CDR3 runs to 12 residues. CDR1 and CDR2 from the germline V gene are LNHDA and SQIVND (reference sequence). Written as DNA, the CDR3 is TGTGCGGTCGGGAGGGGTGGAGAAAAACTGTTTTTT. This encodes CAVGRGGEKLFF.

This chain connects TRBV2 to TRBJ1-1; D not certain. From germline, CDR1 is SNHLY and CDR2 FYNNEI. The CDR3 is made up of 14 amino acids. The germline V and J ends were trimmed by 2 bases and 2 bases, with 9 bases remaining between them. CDR3 protein: CASSERATNTEAFF. In DNA form, the CDR3 reads TGTGCCAGCAGTGAAAGGGCAACTAACACTGAAGCTTTCTTT.

The rearrangement links TRBV6-5 to TRBJ1-1; D not certain. V lost 5 bases and J lost 1, with 8 bases in between. Per the germline V gene, CDR1 is MNHEY and CDR2 is SVGAGI. This CDR3 region has 13 residues. The CDR3 DNA reads TGTGCCAGCAGTACCGACGCGAACACTGAAGCTTTCTTT. Protein: CASSTDANTEAFF.

The chain uses TRBV27 and TRBJ2-7; the match to TRBD2 covers 7 bases. Germline V gives CDR1 MNHEY, CDR2 SMNVEV (reference sequence). V trimming: 2 bases; J trimming: 5 bases; junction bases outside the gene matches: 0. The CDR3 is made up of 12 amino acids. The DNA of the CDR3 is TGTGCCAGCAGTTTAGGGGGGGACGAGCAGTACTTC. It translates to CASSLGGDEQYF.

The chain uses TRBV2 and TRBJ2-1; D is possibly TRBD2 (5 bases). CDR1 SNHLY and CDR2 FYNNEI come from the germline V gene. The CDR3 is 14 residues long. Trimming took off 8 bases at V and 7 bases at J, with 18 bases between the two ends. The CDR3 reads CASSLDGTGNEQFF. The CDR3 nucleotides read TGTGCCAGCTCTCTGGACGGTACGGGGAATGAGCAGTTCTTC.

CDR3 bases: TGTGCCAGCAGCTTGATATTTTCAGGAGAGACCCAGTACTTC. It yields the protein CASSLIFSGETQYF. This rearrangement joins TRBV5-5 to TRBJ2-5; the D is unclear. Trimming left V 1 base short and J 4 bases short, with 11 bases between. Germline CDR1 reads SGHKS; CDR2 reads YYEKEE (reference sequence). The CDR3 has 14 amino acids.

The V and J genes are TRBV9 and TRBJ1-5; unclear D gene. This CDR3 has 15 amino acids. CDR1 and CDR2 from the germline V gene are SGDLS and YYNGEE. The V gene lost 0 bases and the J gene lost 3 bases, with 10 bases spanning the gap. CDR3 DNA: TGTGCCAGCAGCGTAGGTTCACAGTACAATCAGCCCCAGCATTTT. It translates to CASSVGSQYNQPQHF.

The table lists this clone with a few counts. The chain is built from TRBV4-3 and TRBJ2-7; 9 nucleotides align to TRBD2. Germline V lookup: CDR1 LGHNA, CDR2 YSLEER. J lost 2 bases, V lost 0 bases, and 5 bases had no gene match. There are 16 residues in the CDR3. The CDR3 region is CASSQDLASGAYEQYF. The DNA of the CDR3 is TGCGCCAGCAGCCAAGATCTGGCTAGCGGGGCCTACGAGCAGTACTTC.

Comment on this clone: Different DNA sequences within this sample yield the same CDR3. The chain links TRBV7-2 to TRBJ2-7; D call uncertain. This CDR3 is 13 amino acids long. The germline CDR1 and CDR2 sequences are SGHTA and FQGNSA. Trimming removed 5 bases from V and 4 bases from J, with 12 bases in between. This CDR3 reads CASSLRQEYEQYV. The CDR3 bases are TGTGCCAGCAGCCTCAGACAAGAGTACGAGCAGTACGTC.

This chain links TRBV13 with TRBJ1-1; possible D gene TRBD1, 6 bases. V lost 5 bases, J lost 9 bases, and 13 bases lay in between. The CDR3 has 12 amino acids. Germline V lookup: CDR1 PRHDT, CDR2 FYEKMQ (reference sequence). The CDR3 reads CASSARDNKAFF. The DNA for the CDR3 is TGTGCCAGCAGCGCCCGGGACAATAAAGCTTTCTTT.

In DNA, the CDR3 is TGTGCCACCAGCAGAGGGGGGACAGGGAGGCACTATGGCTACACCTTC. Amino acid sequence: CATSRGGTGRHYGYTF. The genes are TRBV15 and TRBJ1-2; 9 bases are shared with TRBD1. V shed 1 base, J shed 3 bases, and the junction held 6 bases outside the gene matches. The CDR3 is 16 residues long. Per germline, CDR1 LNHNV and CDR2 YYDKDF (reference sequence).

This chain connects TRBV11-2 to TRBJ1-3; perhaps TRBD1 as D (6 bases). Trimming took 2 bases from V and 3 from J, leaving 20 bases between them. CDR3 length: 18 amino acids. The germline V gene encodes CDR1 SGHAT and CDR2 FQNNGV. In nucleotides, the CDR3 is TGTGCCAGCAGCTTACGGGTCAGGGGAGAGATGCGTGGAAACACCATATATTTT. Protein product: CASSLRVRGEMRGNTIYF.

This chain joins TRBV10-1 and TRBJ2-1; 15 bases fit TRBD2. The CDR3 runs 18 residues. Trimming removed 4 bases from V and 0 bases from J; junction bases left unmatched: 4. Germline CDR1 is WNHNN and CDR2 is SYGVQD (reference sequence). The CDR3 spells CASSAGLAGGRSYNEQFF. The CDR3 DNA reads as TGCGCCAGCAGTGCGGGACTAGCGGGGGGCCGCTCCTACAATGAGCAGTTCTTC.

The chain employs TRBV21-1 and TRBJ2-1; TRBD1 is the table's D call, not checked against the DNA. TRBV21-1 is assigned pseudogene status. The CDR3 is 16 residues long. DNA for the CDR3: TGTGCCAGCAGCAAAGAGGACAGGGCCTTTCGGAGGGAGCAGTTCTTC. It encodes CASSKEDRAFRREQFF.

V is TRBV4-1 and J is TRBJ2-3; the match to TRBD2 covers 8 bases. The CDR3 loop spans 13 amino acids. Germline trimming cut 7 bases from V and 1 base from J; bases unmatched to any gene: 1. Germline CDR1 is MGHRA and CDR2 is YSYEKL. The CDR3 region is CASNSGGTDTQYF. In DNA, the CDR3 is TGCGCCAGCAATAGCGGGGGCACAGATACGCAGTATTTT.

This clone was recorded once. This chain links TRBV30 with TRBJ1-5; possible D gene TRBD1, 6 bases. The CDR3 runs 16 residues. The V gene's germline CDR1 is GTSNPN and CDR2 SVGIG (reference sequence). Trimming cost V 0 bases and J 1 base, with 13 bases left between them. In DNA form, the CDR3 reads TGTGCCTGGAGTGTAAAACAGGGTTTAAGCAATCAGCCCCAGCATTTT. Protein sequence: CAWSVKQGLSNQPQHF.

The J gene is TRBJ2-2, the V gene TRBV2; TRBD2 matches 8 bases. In germline, CDR1 is SNHLY, CDR2 FYNNEI. The CDR3 spans 16 residues. The J segment lost 7 bases and the V segment lost 5 bases, leaving 12 bases of the junction unmatched. The CDR3: CASSKSWREVIGELFF. The CDR3 region has the DNA TGTGCCAGCAGTAAAAGTTGGCGGGAGGTTATCGGGGAGCTGTTTTTT.

The V gene is TRBV4-2, the J gene TRBJ2-2; TRBD2 matches 7 bases. CDR3 length: 16 amino acids. CDR1 and CDR2 (germline): LGHNA, YNFKEQ. V gave up 0 bases and J gave up 2 bases; unmatched junction bases: 3. CDR3 sequence (DNA): TGTGCCAGCAGCCAAGAGGGCGGGGGAAACACCGGGGAGCTGTTTTTT. This encodes CASSQEGGGNTGELFF.

The chain links TRBV5-1 to TRBJ2-5, with D possibly matching TRBD1 (5 bases). The CDR3 has 13 residues. CDR1 and CDR2 (germline): SGHRS, YFSETQ. Deletions cut 4 bases from V and 5 bases from J, with 12 bases between. In nucleotides, the CDR3 is TGCGCCAGCAGCAGTGGGGCCGGGGAGACCCAGTACTTC. It translates to CASSSGAGETQYF.

The chain couples TRBV30 to TRBJ1-2, with D perhaps TRBD1 (5 bases). Trimming cost V 1 base and J 7 bases, with 22 bases left between them. Germline-derived CDR1 and CDR2 are GTSNPN and SVGIG (reference sequence). The CDR3 runs to 16 residues. CDR3 protein: CAWSESRGGSLGGYTF. The CDR3 region has the DNA TGTGCCTGGAGTGAGTCCCGCGGGGGATCCTTAGGTGGCTACACCTTC.

The V and J genes are TRBV9 and TRBJ2-3; perhaps TRBD2 as D (6 bases). Trimming pared 4 bases from V and 2 bases from J, leaving 14 bases between. The CDR3 spans 15 residues. The germline CDR1 and CDR2 sequences are SGDLS and YYNGEE. CDR3 DNA: TGTGCCAGCAGCCCGAGCGGGCAGGTCACAGATACGCAGTATTTT. Protein sequence: CASSPSGQVTDTQYF.

The V gene is TRBV30, the J gene TRBJ1-4; D not resolved. CDR3 length: 14 residues. Germline values: CDR1 GTSNPN, CDR2 SVGIG (reference sequence). The V and J ends lost 1 base and 1 base respectively, with 7 bases between them. CDR3 DNA sequence: TGTGCCTGGAGTGCAGGAAGAACTAATGAAAAACTGTTTTTT. Its protein product is CAWSAGRTNEKLFF.

This clone was observed once. CDR3 loop: CASSPSTDTQYF. CDR3 coding DNA: TGTGCCAGCTCACCGAGCACAGATACGCAGTATTTT. The chain carries TRBV18 and TRBJ2-3; D remains ambiguous. Between the trimmed V and J ends, which lost 3 bases and 0 bases, there was a span of 1 base. There are 12 residues in the CDR3. Germline-derived CDR1 and CDR2 are KGHSH and LQKENI.

The V call is TRBV7-3, the J call TRBJ1-1; the match to TRBD1 covers 7 bases. CDR1 and CDR2 (germline): SGHTA, FQGTGA. V shed 4 bases, J shed 10 bases, and the junction held 12 bases outside the gene matches. This CDR3 comprises 14 residues. The DNA for the CDR3 is TGTGCCAGCAGCTCGACCCCGACAGGGTACGTAGCTTTCTTT. It yields the protein CASSSTPTGYVAFF.

The J gene is TRBJ2-1, the V gene TRBV4-1; 11 nucleotides align to TRBD2. The junction had 5 bases not matched to a gene; V was cut back by 1 base and J by 6 bases. The CDR3 covers 16 residues. CDR1 is MGHRA and CDR2 is YSYEKL in the germline V gene. The CDR3: CASSQATSGRGNEQFF. The CDR3 DNA follows: TGCGCCAGCAGCCAAGCTACTAGCGGGAGAGGCAATGAGCAGTTCTTC.

V usage is TRBV14 and J usage is TRBJ2-7; no clear D. CDR1 and CDR2 from the germline V gene are SGHDN and FVKESK. V was clipped by 1 base and J by 3 bases, with 13 bases between them. This CDR3 has 15 amino acids. CDR3 coding DNA: TGTGCCAGCAGCCAAGGATTCATTGCCATCTACGAGCAGTACTTC. It encodes CASSQGFIAIYEQYF.